This T cell receptor beta chain was identified in a study of shared clonotypes between healthy human individuals. The CDR3 is 14 residues long. The ends were cut back, 6 bases at V and 2 bases at J, with 14 bases in the middle. Looked up from germline, CDR1 is WNHNN and CDR2 is SYGVQD (reference sequence). Measured with immunoSEQ multiplex PCR; TCRdb has only the in-frame clones, and not every one. The sample lists about 480,000 clones; 75% to 80% were seen once. This clone occurred a few times. V and J are TRBV10-1 and TRBJ2-7; D possibly uses TRBD1 or TRBD2 (5 bases each). The sample taken for sequencing was PBMCs. The TCR was taken from a middle-aged woman in good health. Some clones in this sample may be carry-over from other donors' samples. The CDR3 loop reads CASSRDPSAYEQYF. CDR3 bases: TGCGCCAGCAGCCGGGACCCATCCGCCTACGAGCAGTACTTC.